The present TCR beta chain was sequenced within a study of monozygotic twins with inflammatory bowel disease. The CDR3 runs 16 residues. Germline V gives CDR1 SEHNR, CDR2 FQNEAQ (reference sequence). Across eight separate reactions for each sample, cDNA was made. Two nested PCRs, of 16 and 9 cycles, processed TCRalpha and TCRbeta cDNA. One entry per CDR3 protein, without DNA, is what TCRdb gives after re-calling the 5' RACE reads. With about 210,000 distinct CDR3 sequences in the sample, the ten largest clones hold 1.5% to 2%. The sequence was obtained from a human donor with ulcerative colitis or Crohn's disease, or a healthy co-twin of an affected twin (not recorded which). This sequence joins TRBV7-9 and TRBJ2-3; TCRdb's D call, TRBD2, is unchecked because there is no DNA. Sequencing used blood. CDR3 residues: CASSDGPTSKGDTQYF.